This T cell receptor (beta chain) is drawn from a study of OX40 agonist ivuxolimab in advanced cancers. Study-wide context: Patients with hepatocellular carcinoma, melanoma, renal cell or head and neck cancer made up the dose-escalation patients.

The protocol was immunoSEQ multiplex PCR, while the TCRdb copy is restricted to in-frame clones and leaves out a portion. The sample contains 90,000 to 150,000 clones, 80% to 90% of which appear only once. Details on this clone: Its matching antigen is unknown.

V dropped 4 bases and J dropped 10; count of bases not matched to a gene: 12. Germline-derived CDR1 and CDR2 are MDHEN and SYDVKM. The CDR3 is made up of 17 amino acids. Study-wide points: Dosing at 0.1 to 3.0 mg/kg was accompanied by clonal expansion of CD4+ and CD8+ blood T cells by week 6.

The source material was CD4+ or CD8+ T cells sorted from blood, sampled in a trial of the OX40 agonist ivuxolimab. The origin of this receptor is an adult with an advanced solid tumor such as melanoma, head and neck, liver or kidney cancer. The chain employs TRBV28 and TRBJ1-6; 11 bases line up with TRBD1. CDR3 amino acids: CASSSSPGTGGGSPLHF. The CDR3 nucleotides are TGTGCCAGCAGTTCCTCTCCCGGGACAGGGGGAGGGTCACCCCTCCACTTT.